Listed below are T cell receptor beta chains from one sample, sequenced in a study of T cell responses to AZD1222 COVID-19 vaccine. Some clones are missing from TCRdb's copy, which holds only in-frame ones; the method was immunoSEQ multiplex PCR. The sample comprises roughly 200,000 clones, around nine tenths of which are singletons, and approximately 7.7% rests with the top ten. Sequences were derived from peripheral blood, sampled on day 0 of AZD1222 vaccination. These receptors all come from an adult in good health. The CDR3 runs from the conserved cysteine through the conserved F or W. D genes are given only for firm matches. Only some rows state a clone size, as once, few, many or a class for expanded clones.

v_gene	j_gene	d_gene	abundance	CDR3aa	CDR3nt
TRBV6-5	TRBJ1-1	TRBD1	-	CASSYRDSEAFF	TGTGCCAGCAGTTACCGGGACAGTGAAGCTTTCTTT
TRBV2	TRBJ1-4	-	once	CASSDEVASEKLFF	TGTGCCAGCAGTGACGAGGTCGCGAGTGAAAAACTGTTTTTT
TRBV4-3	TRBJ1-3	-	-	CASSQEGGRKGNTIYF	TGCGCCAGCAGCCAAGAGGGAGGGAGAAAGGGAAACACCATATATTTT
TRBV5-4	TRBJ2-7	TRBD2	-	CASSQSGLAFYEQYF	TGTGCCAGCAGCCAAAGCGGACTAGCGTTCTACGAGCAGTACTTC
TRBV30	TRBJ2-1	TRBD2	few	CAWRRGGAGYNEQFF	TGTGCCTGGAGACGCGGGGGGGCCGGGTACAATGAGCAGTTCTTC
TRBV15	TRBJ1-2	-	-	CATSRALSGDLRYGYTF	TGTGCCACCAGCAGAGCCTTATCTGGGGACCTACGCTATGGCTACACCTTC
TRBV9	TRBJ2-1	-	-	CASSGPGFNEQFF	TGTGCCAGCAGCGGCCCCGGCTTCAATGAGCAGTTCTTC
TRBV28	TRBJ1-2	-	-	CASSLLGDGYTF	TGTGCCAGCAGTTTATTAGGGGATGGCTACACCTTC
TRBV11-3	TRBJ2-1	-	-	CASSSRGGRDEQFF	TGTGCCAGCAGCTCCAGGGGGGGACGGGATGAGCAGTTCTTC
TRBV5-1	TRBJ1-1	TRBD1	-	CASSLVGTGLNTEAFF	TGCGCCAGCAGCTTGGTAGGGACAGGGCTGAACACTGAAGCTTTCTTT
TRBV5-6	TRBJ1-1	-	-	CASWLRNTEAFF	TGTGCCAGCTGGCTGAGGAACACTGAAGCTTTCTTT
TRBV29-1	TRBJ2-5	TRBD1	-	CSVTDREDSLAQYF	TGCAGCGTTACGGACAGGGAGGACTCGTTGGCCCAGTACTTC
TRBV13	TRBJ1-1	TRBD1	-	CASSLHRTGEAFF	TGTGCCAGCAGTTTACACCGGACAGGTGAAGCTTTCTTT
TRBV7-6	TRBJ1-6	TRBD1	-	CASSLAPTGTNSPLHF	TGTGCCAGCAGCTTAGCCCCGACAGGGACCAATTCACCCCTCCACTTT
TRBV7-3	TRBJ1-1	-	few	CASAAENTEAFF	TGTGCCAGCGCGGCGGAGAACACTGAAGCTTTCTTT
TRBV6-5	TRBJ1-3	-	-	CASRGGQRDTIYF	TGTGCCAGCAGAGGGGGGCAGCGGGACACCATATATTTT
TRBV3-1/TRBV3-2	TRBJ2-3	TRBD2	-	CASSLRSGFRTDTQYF	TGTGCCAGCAGCCTCCGTAGCGGGTTCCGCACAGATACGCAGTATTTT
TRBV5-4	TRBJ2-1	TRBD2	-	CASSLSLAGGYNEQFF	TGTGCCAGCAGCTTGAGCCTAGCGGGGGGGTACAATGAGCAGTTCTTC
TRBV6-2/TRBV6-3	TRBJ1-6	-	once	CASSYLGLLTPDRNSPLHF	TGTGCCAGCAGTTATTTGGGATTGCTAACTCCGGACCGAAATTCACCCCTCCACTTT
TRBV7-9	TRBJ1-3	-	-	CASSPPGNTIYF	TGTGCCAGCAGCCCACCTGGAAACACCATATATTTT
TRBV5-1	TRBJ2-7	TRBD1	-	CASSSGTGGKYEQYF	TGCGCCAGCAGCTCAGGGACAGGGGGTAAATACGAGCAGTACTTC
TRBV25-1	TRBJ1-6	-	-	CASSRQGYNSPLHF	TGTGCCAGCAGTAGGCAGGGGTATAATTCACCCCTCCACTTT
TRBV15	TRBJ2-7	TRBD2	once	CATSRGGLDEQYF	TGTGCCACCAGCAGAGGGGGACTAGACGAGCAGTACTTC
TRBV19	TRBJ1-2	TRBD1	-	CASSPDRVLGYTF	TGTGCCAGTAGCCCTGACAGGGTATTAGGCTACACCTTC
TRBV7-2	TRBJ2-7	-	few	CASTLGGAYEQYF	TGTGCCAGCACCCTGGGTGGGGCCTACGAGCAGTACTTC
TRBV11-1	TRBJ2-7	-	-	CASSFSGSYEQYF	TGTGCCAGCAGCTTTTCGGGATCCTACGAGCAGTACTTC
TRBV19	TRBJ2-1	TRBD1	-	CASSIVMGQNSYNEQFF	TGTGCCAGTAGTATAGTCATGGGACAGAATTCCTACAATGAGCAGTTCTTC
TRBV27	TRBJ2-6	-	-	CASSLVSSGANVLTF	TGTGCCAGCAGTTTAGTTAGCTCAGGGGCCAACGTCCTGACTTTC
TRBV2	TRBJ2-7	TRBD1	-	CASSGGTGGPYEQYF	TGTGCCAGCAGTGGGGGGACAGGGGGACCCTACGAGCAGTACTTC
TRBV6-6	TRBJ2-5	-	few	CASSYSTGTETQYF	TGTGCCAGCAGTTACTCAACAGGGACGGAGACCCAGTACTTC
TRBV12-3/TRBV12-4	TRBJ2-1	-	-	CASSLDGNEQFF	TGTGCCAGCAGTTTAGACGGGAATGAGCAGTTCTTC
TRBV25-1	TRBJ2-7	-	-	CASSEYIGGPGEEQYF	TGTGCCAGCAGTGAATATATCGGCGGTCCAGGTGAGGAGCAGTACTTC
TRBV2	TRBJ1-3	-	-	CASRAIDSRNTIYF	TGTGCCTCCCGGGCGATAGACAGTAGAAACACCATATATTTT
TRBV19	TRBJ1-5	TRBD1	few	CASSISFPGTGRNQPQHF	TGTGCCAGTAGTATTTCCTTCCCCGGGACAGGGCGTAATCAGCCCCAGCATTTT
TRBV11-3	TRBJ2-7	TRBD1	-	CASSTRDSPYEQYF	TGTGCCAGCAGCACCCGGGACAGTCCCTACGAGCAGTACTTC
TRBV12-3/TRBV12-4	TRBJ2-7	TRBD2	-	CASSAGLAYEQYF	TGTGCCAGCAGCGCGGGACTAGCCTACGAGCAGTACTTC
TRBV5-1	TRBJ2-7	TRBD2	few	CASSSGTSGVTYEQYF	TGCGCCAGCAGCTCGGGGACTAGCGGGGTTACCTACGAGCAGTACTTC
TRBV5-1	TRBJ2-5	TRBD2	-	CASSLVPSGGSGTQYF	TGCGCCAGCAGCTTGGTACCTAGCGGGGGGTCGGGGACCCAGTACTTC
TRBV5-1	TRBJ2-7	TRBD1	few	CASSARQGAGYEQYF	TGCGCCAGCAGCGCCCGACAGGGGGCTGGCTACGAGCAGTACTTC
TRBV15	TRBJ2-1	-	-	CATSRGGGVIYNEQFF	TGTGCCACCAGCAGAGGCGGAGGAGTCATATACAATGAGCAGTTCTTC
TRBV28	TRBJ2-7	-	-	CASSLGPGLLSYEQYF	TGTGCCAGCAGCCTAGGCCCGGGCCTACTCTCCTACGAGCAGTACTTC
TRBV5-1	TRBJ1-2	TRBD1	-	CASSLIGQGEHGYTF	TGCGCCAGCAGCTTGATAGGACAGGGCGAGCATGGCTACACCTTC
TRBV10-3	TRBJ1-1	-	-	CAIARQGGYTEAFF	TGTGCCATCGCCCGCCAGGGCGGGTACACTGAAGCTTTCTTT
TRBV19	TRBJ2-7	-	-	CASSLGGPAEQYF	TGTGCCAGTAGTCTCGGGGGGCCGGCCGAGCAGTACTTC
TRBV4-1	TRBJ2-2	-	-	CAASSPPNTGELFF	TGCGCCGCCTCCTCCCCCCCGAACACCGGGGAGCTGTTTTTT
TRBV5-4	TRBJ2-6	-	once	CASSSNGGSSGANVLTF	TGTGCCAGCAGCTCCAACGGCGGTAGCTCTGGGGCCAACGTCCTGACTTTC
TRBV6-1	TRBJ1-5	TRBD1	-	CASSERDREWAPQHF	TGTGCCAGCAGTGAAAGGGACAGGGAATGGGCGCCCCAGCATTTT
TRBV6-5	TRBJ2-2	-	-	CASTIGAGTGELFF	TGTGCCAGCACCATAGGCGCGGGGACCGGGGAGCTGTTTTTT
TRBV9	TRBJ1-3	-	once	CASSVDGGTGNTIYF	TGTGCCAGCAGCGTAGATGGGGGCACTGGAAACACCATATATTTT
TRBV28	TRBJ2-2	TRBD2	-	CASSQLAGGGTGELFF	TGTGCCAGCAGCCAACTAGCGGGGGGAGGTACCGGGGAGCTGTTTTTT
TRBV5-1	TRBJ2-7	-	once	CASSNTASYEQYF	TGCGCCAGCAGTAACACAGCGTCCTACGAGCAGTACTTC
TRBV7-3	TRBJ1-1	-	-	CASSLMAYGTEAFF	TGTGCCAGCAGCTTAATGGCCTATGGCACTGAAGCTTTCTTT
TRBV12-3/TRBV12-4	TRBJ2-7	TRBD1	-	CASRRTGEREQYF	TGTGCCAGCAGGCGGACAGGGGAGAGGGAGCAGTACTTC
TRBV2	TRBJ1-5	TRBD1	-	CASRGDSSNQPQHF	TGTGCCAGCAGGGGGGACAGTAGCAATCAGCCCCAGCATTTT
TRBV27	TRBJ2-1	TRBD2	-	CASSSWTSGNNEQFF	TGTGCCAGCAGCTCCTGGACTAGCGGAAACAATGAGCAGTTCTTC